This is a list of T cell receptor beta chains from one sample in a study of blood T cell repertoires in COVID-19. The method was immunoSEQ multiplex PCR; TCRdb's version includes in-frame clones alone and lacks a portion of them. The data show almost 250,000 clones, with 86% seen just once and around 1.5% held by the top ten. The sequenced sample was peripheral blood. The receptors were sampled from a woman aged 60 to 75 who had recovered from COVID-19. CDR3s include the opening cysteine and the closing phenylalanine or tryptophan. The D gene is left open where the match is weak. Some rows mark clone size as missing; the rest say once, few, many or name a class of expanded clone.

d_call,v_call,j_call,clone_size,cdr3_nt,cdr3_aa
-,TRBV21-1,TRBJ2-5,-,TGTGCCAGCATTTCCGGGGGACTAATGACCGAGACCCAGTACTTC,CASISGGLMTETQYF
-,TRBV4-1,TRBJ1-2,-,TGCGCCAGCAGCCCGGGGGTTCCCTATGGCTACACCTTC,CASSPGVPYGYTF
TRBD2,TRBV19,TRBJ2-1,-,TGTGCCAGTCTCTCGCGGGGGGGCCCCTCCTACAATGAGCAGTTCTTC,CASLSRGGPSYNEQFF
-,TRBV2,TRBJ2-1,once,TGTGCCAGCAAAGGAGGCATCCAGAACAATGAGCAGTTCTTC,CASKGGIQNNEQFF
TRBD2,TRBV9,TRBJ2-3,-,TGTGCCAGCAGCGTAGCTCCCCGGACTAGCGGCACAGATACGCAGTATTTT,CASSVAPRTSGTDTQYF
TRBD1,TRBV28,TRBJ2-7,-,TGTGCCAGCAGTCCGGACAGGGGCTCCTACGAGCAGTACTTC,CASSPDRGSYEQYF
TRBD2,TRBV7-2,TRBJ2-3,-,TGTGCCAGCAGCTGGGGGGGAGGTACGCAGTATTTT,CASSWGGGTQYF
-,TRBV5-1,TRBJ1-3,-,TGCGCCAGCAGCCCTTCGACCTCCAGGTTCTCTGGAAACACCATATATTTT,CASSPSTSRFSGNTIYF
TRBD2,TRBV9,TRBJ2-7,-,TGTGCCAGCAGCGTAGGGACTAGCGGGGAGCAGTACTTC,CASSVGTSGEQYF
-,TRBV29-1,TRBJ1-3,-,TGCAGCGTTGAGCACACCTCCTTAGGAAACACCATATATTTT,CSVEHTSLGNTIYF
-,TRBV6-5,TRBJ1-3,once,TGTGCCAGCAGTTACGTTACAGACAGCACCATATATTTT,CASSYVTDSTIYF
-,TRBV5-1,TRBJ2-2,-,TGCGCCAGCAACCCCAGGGCAGGGAACACCGGGGAGCTGTTTTTT,CASNPRAGNTGELFF
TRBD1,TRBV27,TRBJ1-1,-,TGTGCCAGCAGTCGAGTGGCAGGGGGAATGAACACTGAAGCTTTCTTT,CASSRVAGGMNTEAFF
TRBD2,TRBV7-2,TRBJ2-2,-,TGTGCCAGCAGGGGACTAGCGGGGTCTCGATCCGGGGAGCTGTTTTTT,CASRGLAGSRSGELFF
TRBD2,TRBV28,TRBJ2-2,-,TGTGCCAGCACACGAGCGGGGGGGCAGAACACCGGGGAGCTGTTTTTT,CASTRAGGQNTGELFF
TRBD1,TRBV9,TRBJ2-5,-,TGTGCCAGCAGCGGACAGGGGGCCAGGGAGACCCAGTACTTC,CASSGQGARETQYF
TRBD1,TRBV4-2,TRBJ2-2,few,TGTGCCAGCAGCATAAGGTTGACAGGGGAGTCCGGGGAGCTGTTTTTT,CASSIRLTGESGELFF
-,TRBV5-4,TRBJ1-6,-,TGTGCCAGCAGCTTGGTAGGAGGGATCCATTCACCCCTCCACTTT,CASSLVGGIHSPLHF
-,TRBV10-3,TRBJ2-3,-,TGTGCCATCAGTGAGTCGTCTCCAGATACGCAGTATTTT,CAISESSPDTQYF
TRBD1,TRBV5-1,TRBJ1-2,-,TGCGCCAGCAGCAAAGGACAGGGCGCTCCCAACTATGGCTACACCTTC,CASSKGQGAPNYGYTF
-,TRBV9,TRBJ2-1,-,TGTGCCAGCAGCGTAGATAACAGACCTTACAATGAGCAGTTCTTC,CASSVDNRPYNEQFF
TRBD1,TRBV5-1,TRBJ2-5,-,TGCGCCAGCAGCTTGGAAGGACAGGGGGAGACCCAGTACTTC,CASSLEGQGETQYF
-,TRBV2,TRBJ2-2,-,TGTGCCAGCAGTGACGACAGGTCCACCGGGGAGCTGTTTTTT,CASSDDRSTGELFF
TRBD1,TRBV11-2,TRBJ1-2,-,TGTGCCAGCAGCTTAGTTTCCCCCCCGGCCAGGGGGCAGGGGGGCTACACCTTC,CASSLVSPPARGQGGYTF
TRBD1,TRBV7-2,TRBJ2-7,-,TGTGCCAGCAGCTTCGACAGGGTCTACGAGCAGTACTTC,CASSFDRVYEQYF
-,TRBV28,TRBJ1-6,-,TGTGCCAGCAGCCCCCCCCAGGGGAGTTACTCACCCCTCCACTTT,CASSPPQGSYSPLHF
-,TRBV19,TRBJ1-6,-,TGTGCCAGTAGTACTCTCTCCTATAATTCACCCCTCCACTTT,CASSTLSYNSPLHF
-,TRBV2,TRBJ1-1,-,TGTGCCACCAGAGGAGGGGTGCGCAACACTGAAGCTTTCTTT,CATRGGVRNTEAFF
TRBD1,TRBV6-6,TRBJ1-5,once,TGTGCCAGCAGTCGAACCCTCCGGGACAGAGTGAGCAATCAGCCCCAGCATTTT,CASSRTLRDRVSNQPQHF